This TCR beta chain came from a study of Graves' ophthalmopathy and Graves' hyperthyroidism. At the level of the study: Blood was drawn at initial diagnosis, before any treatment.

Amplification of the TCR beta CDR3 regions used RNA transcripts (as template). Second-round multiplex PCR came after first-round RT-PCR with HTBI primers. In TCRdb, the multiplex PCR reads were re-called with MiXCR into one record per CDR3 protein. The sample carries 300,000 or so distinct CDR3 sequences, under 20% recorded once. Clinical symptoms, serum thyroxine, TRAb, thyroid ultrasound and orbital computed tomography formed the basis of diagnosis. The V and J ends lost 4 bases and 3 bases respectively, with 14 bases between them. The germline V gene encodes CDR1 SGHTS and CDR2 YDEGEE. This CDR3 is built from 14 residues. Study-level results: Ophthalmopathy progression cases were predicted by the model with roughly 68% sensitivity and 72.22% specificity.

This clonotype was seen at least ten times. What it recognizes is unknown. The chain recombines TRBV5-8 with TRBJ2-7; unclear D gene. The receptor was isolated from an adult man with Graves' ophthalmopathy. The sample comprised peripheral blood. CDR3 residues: CASSPDGSFYEQYF. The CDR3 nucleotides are TGTGCCAGCAGCCCGGACGGAAGCTTCTACGAGCAGTACTTC.